This is a list of T cell receptor beta chains from one sample in a study of T-cell reconstitution after alpha-beta-depleted transplantation in children. A single record per CDR3 protein comes from TCRdb applying MiXCR to the PCR reads. The sample carries roughly 350,000 distinct CDR3 sequences, about 9.3% recorded once. The source was PBMCs from the stem cell graft donor, collected from the stem cell graft. These receptor sequences come from a human donor who donated a stem cell graft to a child with acute lymphoblastic leukemia. Both conserved end residues are part of each CDR3. D genes are given only for firm matches. The size field is filled for only some rows; it gives once, few, many or a size class.

CASSLKVPGAYTGELFF	TGTGCCAGCAGCCTTAAGGTCCCCGGGGCTTACACCGGGGAGCTGTTTTTT	few	TRBV12-3/TRBV12-4	TRBJ2-2	.
CASSPLQAYGYTF	TGTGCCAGCAGTCCCCTACAAGCCTATGGCTACACCTTC	few	TRBV28	TRBJ1-2	.
CASSPSTGGEQYF	TGTGCCAGCTCACCTTCAACAGGGGGCGAGCAGTACTTC	few	TRBV18	TRBJ2-7	TRBD1
CASSSPDRGSYEQYF	TGTGCCAGCAGTTCCCCTGACAGGGGCTCCTACGAGCAGTACTTC	.	TRBV6-2/TRBV6-3	TRBJ2-7	TRBD1
CASSQGFGLAGVLQETQYF	TGTGCCAGCAGCCAAGGCTTTGGACTAGCGGGAGTGCTCCAAGAGACCCAGTACTTC	.	TRBV14	TRBJ2-5	TRBD2
CASSITRVAGNEQFF	TGCGCCAGCAGTATCACCCGGGTAGCGGGAAATGAGCAGTTCTTC	many	TRBV5-1	TRBJ2-1	TRBD2
CASSHGLGGHEQYF	TGTGCCAGCAGCCACGGGCTAGGGGGCCACGAGCAGTACTTC	few	TRBV7-9	TRBJ2-7	TRBD1
CASSQAPGLAGNEQFF	TGTGCCAGCAGCCAGGCGCCGGGACTAGCGGGAAATGAGCAGTTCTTC	few	TRBV4-2	TRBJ2-1	TRBD2
CASSSVGTSYEQYF	TGTGCCAGCAGCTCGGTCGGCACGTCCTACGAGCAGTACTTC	many	TRBV7-9	TRBJ2-7	.
CASTREGGRDNEQFF	TGTGCCAGCACCCGGGAGGGGGGGCGGGACAATGAGCAGTTCTTC	few	TRBV5-6	TRBJ2-1	TRBD2
CASSAQGVGEQYF	TGTGCCAGCAGTGCCCAGGGGGTCGGGGAGCAGTACTTC	.	TRBV6-2/TRBV6-3	TRBJ2-7	TRBD1
CSVDSGVVAGDHEQFF	TGCAGCGTTGATTCTGGGGTGGTAGCGGGAGACCATGAGCAGTTCTTC	once	TRBV29-1	TRBJ2-1	TRBD2
CASSFRGGGNTIYF	TGTGCCAGCAGCTTCCGGGGAGGCGGAAACACCATATATTTT	.	TRBV28	TRBJ1-3	.
CASSLAGLNEKLFF	TGTGCCAGCAGCTTAGCAGGGCTTAATGAAAAACTGTTTTTT	many	TRBV7-2	TRBJ1-4	.
CASSVSRGPGTQYF	TGTGCCAGCAGCGTAAGTCGAGGCCCCGGGACCCAGTACTTC	many	TRBV9	TRBJ2-5	.
CASTSPFPYNEQFF	TGTGCCAGCACCAGTCCCTTCCCCTACAATGAGCAGTTCTTC	.	TRBV12-3/TRBV12-4	TRBJ2-1	.
CASRDSRLLERERALNEQYF	TGTGCCAGCCGGGACAGTCGACTTCTGGAGCGGGAGAGGGCCCTAAACGAGCAGTACTTC	few	TRBV6-4	TRBJ2-7	.
CSATGTGQETQYF	TGCAGTGCGACCGGGACAGGCCAAGAGACCCAGTACTTC	.	TRBV20-1	TRBJ2-5	TRBD1
CASRLIGPSSGRTFYNEQFF	TGTGCCAGCAGATTAATAGGACCTTCTAGCGGACGAACCTTCTACAATGAGCAGTTCTTC	few	TRBV5-6	TRBJ2-1	TRBD2
CSARLGGSGTDTQYF	TGCAGTGCTAGATTGGGGGGGTCGGGCACAGATACGCAGTATTTT	many	TRBV20-1	TRBJ2-3	TRBD2
CASSTGQPTTKLFF	TGTGCCAGCAGCACCGGACAGCCCACGACAAAACTGTTTTTT	few	TRBV5-5	TRBJ1-4	.
CATSATGTDTQYF	TGTGCCACCAGTGCTACGGGCACAGATACGCAGTATTTT	many	TRBV24-1	TRBJ2-3	.
CASSYWPGGSGANGLTF	TGTGCCAGCAGTTACTGGCCAGGCGGTTCTGGGGCCAACGGCCTGACTTTC	.	TRBV6-2/TRBV6-3	TRBJ2-6	.
CASSQEYGYQETQYF	TGCGCCAGCAGCCAAGAATACGGGTACCAAGAGACCCAGTACTTC	few	TRBV4-3	TRBJ2-5	.
CASSLVGLAEEQYF	TGTGCCAGCAGTTTAGTCGGTCTAGCGGAGGAGCAGTACTTC	few	TRBV27	TRBJ2-7	TRBD2
CATSRDLAGSEQFF	TGTGCCACCAGCAGAGATCTGGCTGGGAGTGAGCAGTTCTTC	few	TRBV15	TRBJ2-1	.
CSAPQTSGSPGETQYF	TGCAGTGCTCCGCAGACTAGCGGGAGCCCCGGAGAGACCCAGTACTTC	few	TRBV20-1	TRBJ2-5	TRBD2
CSAREHTEAFF	TGCAGTGCTAGGGAGCACACTGAAGCTTTCTTT	.	TRBV20-1	TRBJ1-1	.
CASSQEARLGEAFF	TGCGCCAGCAGCCAAGAGGCGCGACTAGGTGAAGCTTTCTTT	.	TRBV4-3	TRBJ1-1	.
CASIPSVGNYGYTF	TGTGCCAGTATCCCCTCGGTGGGAAACTATGGCTACACCTTC	few	TRBV27	TRBJ1-2	.
CASSPPGGPSGDTQYF	TGTGCCAGCAGCCCTCCTGGAGGGCCCTCGGGAGATACGCAGTATTTT	few	TRBV12-3/TRBV12-4	TRBJ2-3	.
CSASVGSALAKNIQYF	TGCAGTGCTAGTGTTGGATCCGCCCTGGCCAAAAACATTCAGTACTTC	.	TRBV20-1	TRBJ2-4	.
CASSLYAGETQYF	TGTGCCAGCAGCTTATACGCTGGGGAGACCCAGTACTTC	.	TRBV7-9	TRBJ2-5	.
CASSFGLAAGGAYEQYF	TGTGCCAGCAGCTTTGGACTAGCGGCCGGAGGGGCCTACGAGCAGTACTTC	few	TRBV11-1	TRBJ2-7	TRBD2
CATSAASGSRGNEQFF	TGTGCCACCAGTGCGGCTAGCGGGTCACGGGGGAATGAGCAGTTCTTC	.	TRBV24-1	TRBJ2-1	TRBD2
CSVEPGAGNEQFF	TGCAGCGTTGAGCCGGGGGCAGGGAATGAGCAGTTCTTC	.	TRBV29-1	TRBJ2-1	.
CASSSNVRFLPNLQETQYF	TGTGCCAGCAGCTCTAACGTGAGGTTTCTACCCAATCTCCAAGAGACCCAGTACTTC	few	TRBV11-1	TRBJ2-5	.